One TCR beta chain is described in this entry. The antigen is unknown. Via MiXCR, TCRdb re-called the reads, giving one row per CDR3 protein. The sample contains tens of thousands of distinct CDR3 sequences, 35% to 50% of which appear only once. The entry originates in a study of T cell repertoires in cytomegalovirus infection. Overall study: Through public TCR beta signatures, both CMV infection and matching HLA type were indicated.

Study observations and caveats: What dominated the ex vivo response were HLA-C-restricted CMV-specific TCR beta clonotypes.

Trimming took 4 bases from V and 9 from J, leaving 16 bases between them. The CDR3 has 13 amino acids. Germline values: CDR1 SQVTM, CDR2 ANQGSEA. The clonotype originates from a human donor in good health (CMV status not recorded). Some clones in this sample may be carry-over from other donors' samples. Here the sequenced sample was CD8+ T cells from cultured PBMCs, taken from culture after CMV antigen stimulation. The J gene is TRBJ1-5, the V gene TRBV29-1; D gene uncertain. CDR3 in amino acids: CSVGHSRERPQHF. CDR3 nucleotide sequence: TGCAGCGTTGGACATTCCCGGGAGAGGCCCCAGCATTTT. The full variable domain, with the rest looked up from reference TRBV29-1 and TRBJ1-5, is SAVISQKPSRDICQRGTSLTIQCQVDSQVTMMFWYRQQPGQSLTLIATANQGSEATYESGFVIDKFPISRPNLTFSTLTVSNMSPEDSSIYLCSVGHSRERPQHFGDGTRLSIL.